The 17 T cell receptor beta chains below come from one sample, sequenced in a study of T cells in Graves' hyperthyroidism and ophthalmopathy. RNA transcripts yielded amplified TCR beta CDR3 regions. The HTBI set primed first-round TCR CDR3 RT-PCR. TCRdb recomputed calls from the multiplex PCR reads with MiXCR, one row per CDR3 protein. The sample shows over 700,000 distinct CDR3 sequences, 35% of them seen only once. The sample was blood. The source is a middle-aged woman with Graves' hyperthyroidism.

This clonotype showed up many times. The chain carries TRBV7-2 and TRBJ2-5; D gene ambiguous. With 1 base removed from V and 4 bases from J, the gap between germline ends came to 10 bases. The CDR3 loop spans 14 amino acids. In germline, CDR1 is SGHTA, CDR2 FQGNSA. CDR3 amino acids: CASSLGLRAETQYF. The CDR3 nucleotides read TGTGCCAGCAGCTTAGGACTGCGCGCAGAGACCCAGTACTTC.

This clonotype came up many times. The chain combines TRBV20-1 with TRBJ2-5; no reliable D call. The germline gives CDR1 DFQATT, CDR2 SNEGSKA (reference sequence). V gave up 3 bases and J gave up 5 bases, with 10 bases separating them. The CDR3 extends over 12 amino acids. CDR3 residues: CSASPGRETQYF. CDR3 DNA sequence: TGCAGTGCTAGTCCCGGTCGGGAGACCCAGTACTTC.

This clonotype was observed many times. This chain connects TRBV4-3 to TRBJ1-5, with a weak D call TRBD1 (5 bases). The CDR3 spans 15 residues. Germline V CDR1 and CDR2: LGHNA, YSLEER. V dropped 2 bases and J dropped 1 base, with 9 bases sitting between them. The CDR3 spells CASSQWRGSNQPQHF. The CDR3 DNA sequence: TGCGCCAGCAGCCAATGGCGGGGGAGCAATCAGCCCCAGCATTTT.

CDR3 in amino acids: CSVEVDSRDTEAFF. In DNA, the CDR3 is TGCAGCGTTGAAGTTGACAGCAGGGACACTGAAGCTTTCTTT. The chain recombines TRBV29-1 with TRBJ1-1, with D possibly being TRBD1 (5 bases). V was pared by 1 base and J by 3 bases, with 12 bases between. The CDR3 runs to 14 residues. Germline CDR1 SQVTM, CDR2 ANQGSEA.

Details on this clonotype: The junction shows a germline mismatch at one end, possibly a read error. This chain's CDR3 is CASSLVGRGAEAFF. For the CDR3, the DNA is TGCGCCAGCAGCTTAGTAGGACGGGGGGCTGAAGCTTTCTTT. V usage is TRBV7-9 and J usage is TRBJ1-1; a possible D gene is TRBD1 (5 bases). The CDR3 has 14 amino acids. The germline V gene encodes CDR1 SEHNR and CDR2 FQNEAQ (reference sequence).

The gene calls are TRBV5-6 and TRBJ1-2; 7 bases map to TRBD1. Germline values: CDR1 SGHDT, CDR2 YYEEEE. Losses at the gene ends were 3 bases for V and 7 bases for J; bases not matched to a gene: 15. This CDR3 spans 16 amino acids. The CDR3 region is CASSYRTRGGYGGYTF. The CDR3, as DNA: TGTGCCAGCAGCTACCGAACCAGGGGGGGCTACGGTGGCTACACCTTC.

As for this clonotype: Compared with germline, one end of the junction differs, possibly owing to a read error. J is TRBJ1-5 and V is TRBV5-1; 7 bases agree with TRBD1. The germline V gene encodes CDR1 SGHRS and CDR2 YFSETQ. This CDR3 is built from 14 residues. In nucleotides, the CDR3 is TGTGCCAGCAGCGAACAGGGGAGGGATGGGAGCCAGCATTTT. Translated: CASSEQGRDGSQHF.

This clonotype was counted only a few times. This chain connects TRBV6-5 to TRBJ1-2; D is possibly TRBD1 (6 bases). The CDR3 contains 15 residues. Trimming took off 0 bases at V and 4 bases at J, with 12 bases between the two ends. Germline V CDR1 and CDR2: MNHEY, SVGAGI. The CDR3 DNA reads as TGTGCCAGCAGTTACTCGTCACAGGACAGCTATGGCTACACCTTC. Residues: CASSYSSQDSYGYTF.

In its sample, this clonotype was seen a few times. V is TRBV7-2 and J is TRBJ2-7; no clear D gene. Germline V gives CDR1 SGHTA, CDR2 FQGNSA. V lost 5 bases and J 3 bases, leaving 11 bases between the germline ends. The CDR3 loop spans 13 amino acids. The CDR3 loop is CASSHSLVYEQYF. CDR3 nucleotide sequence: TGTGCCAGCAGCCACTCCCTCGTCTACGAGCAGTACTTC.

Notes on this clonotype: A much larger clone lies one base from this, so it may be a read error. No conserved phenylalanine or tryptophan ends this CDR3, so it is likely a read error. The chain is built from TRBV7-2 and TRBJ2-7, with D uncertain. Looked up from germline, CDR1 is SGHTA and CDR2 is FQGNSA. V gave up 4 bases and J gave up 2 bases, with 12 bases separating them. The CDR3 runs to 14 residues. As DNA, the CDR3 is TGTGCCAGCAGCTGGGCAGGTACCCCCTACGAGCAGTACTCC. This encodes CASSWAGTPYEQYS.

In this sample, this clonotype turned up once. V usage is TRBV2 and J usage is TRBJ1-4, with 8 bases aligning to TRBD1. J was trimmed by 7 bases and V by 6 bases; bases with no gene match: 7. The germline CDR1 and CDR2 sequences are SNHLY and FYNNEI. The CDR3 spans 14 residues. As DNA, the CDR3 is TGTGCCAGCAGGCAACAGGGGGAAGGTGAAAAACTGTTTTTT. The encoded protein is CASRQQGEGEKLFF.

The CDR3 nucleotides are TGTGCCAGTAGTATAGACCCCGGCCCTAACTATGGCTACACCTTC. This sequence encodes CASSIDPGPNYGYTF. V gene TRBV19 combines with J gene TRBJ1-2; D gene ambiguous. This CDR3 contains 15 residues. Germline values: CDR1 LNHDA, CDR2 SQIVND (reference sequence). Trimming cost V 0 bases and J 0 bases, with 8 bases left between them.

This clonotype was detected many times. The chain has TRBV12-3 or TRBV12-4 and TRBJ2-7; the D gene is possibly TRBD1 (6 bases). V dropped 3 bases and J dropped 4 bases, with 13 bases sitting between them. The CDR3 is 14 residues long. The CDR3 DNA sequence: TGTGCCAGCAGTTTCGGGGACAATAGGTACGAGCAGTACTTC. It yields the protein CASSFGDNRYEQYF.

This clonotype showed up just a few times. The rearrangement links TRBV6-6 to TRBJ1-2; D is ambiguous. CDR3 size: 12 residues. CDR1 and CDR2 (germline): MNHNY, SVGAGI (reference sequence). V was trimmed by 5 bases and J by 8 bases, leaving 12 bases between them. The CDR3 nucleotides read TGTGCCAGCAGTCCCCGCCAGCACGGCTACACCTTC. This codes for CASSPRQHGYTF.

This clonotype was picked up one time. The CDR3 region has the DNA TGTGCCAGCAGCTTAGACGTGGGGGTTAGTCAGCCCCAGCATTTT. Its protein product is CASSLDVGVSQPQHF. The rearrangement uses TRBV7-8 and TRBJ1-5; tentative D call: TRBD1 (5 bases). Deletions cut 1 base from V and 6 bases from J, with 13 bases between. Germline CDR1 is SGHVS and CDR2 is FQNEAQ. The CDR3 covers 15 residues.

The gene calls are TRBV24-1 and TRBJ1-1; 10 nucleotides line up with TRBD1. Germline V gene data show CDR1 as KGHDR and CDR2 as SFDVKD. This CDR3 contains 17 residues. The trim removed 4 bases at V and 3 bases at J, leaving 10 bases unmatched. The CDR3 bases are TGTGCCACCAGTGACAAGATGACAGGGGGCCGGGACACTGAAGCTTTCTTT. Translation: CATSDKMTGGRDTEAFF.

In regard to this clonotype: One base away lies a much larger clone, so this may be a sequencing read error. The chain employs TRBV28 and TRBJ1-2; D gene ambiguous. Trimming took off 8 bases at V and 8 bases at J, with 18 bases between the two ends. CDR3 length equals 13 residues. Germline V gene data show CDR1 as MDHEN and CDR2 as SYDVKM. CDR3 residues: CASDTSPRAGYTF. DNA for the CDR3: TGTGCCAGCGATACCAGCCCTCGGGCCGGCTACACCTTC.